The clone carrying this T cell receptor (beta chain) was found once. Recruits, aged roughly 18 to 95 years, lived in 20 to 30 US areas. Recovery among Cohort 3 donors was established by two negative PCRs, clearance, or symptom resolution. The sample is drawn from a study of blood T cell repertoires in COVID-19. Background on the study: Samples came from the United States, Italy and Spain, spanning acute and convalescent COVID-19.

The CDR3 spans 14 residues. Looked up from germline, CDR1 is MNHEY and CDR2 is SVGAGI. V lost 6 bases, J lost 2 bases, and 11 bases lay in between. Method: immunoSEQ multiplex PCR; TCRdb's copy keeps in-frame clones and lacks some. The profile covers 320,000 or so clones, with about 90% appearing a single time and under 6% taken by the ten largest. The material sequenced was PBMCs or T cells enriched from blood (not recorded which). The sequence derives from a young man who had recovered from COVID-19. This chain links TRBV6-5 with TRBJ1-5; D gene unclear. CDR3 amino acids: CASRPRLGNQPQHF. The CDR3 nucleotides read TGTGCCAGCAGACCCAGGTTGGGCAATCAGCCCCAGCATTTT.